This is a list of T cell receptor beta chains from one sample in a study of vaccination effects on CD4 cells after COVID-19. Sequenced by immunoSEQ multiplex PCR; TCRdb stores in-frame clones only, minus some. The sample lists some 68,000 clones; 70% to 90% were seen once. Their antigens are not known. The starting material was CD4+ T cells from PBMCs cultured with HCoV-229E spike peptides, obtained after COVID-19 vaccination. The receptor set was obtained from a human donor who received a COVID-19 vaccine. The CDR3 runs from the conserved cysteine through the conserved F or W. D genes are given only for firm matches. Clone size appears in some rows only: once, few, many, or a class for an expanded clone.

D: TRBD1; J: TRBJ1-1; V: TRBV7-3; size: few; CDR3: CASSEQGGRTEAFF; DNA: TGTGCCAGCAGCGAACAGGGGGGAAGAACTGAAGCTTTCTTT
D: TRBD2; J: TRBJ2-3; V: TRBV18; size: -; CDR3: CASSPRASGGASTDTQYF; DNA: TGTGCCAGCTCACCTCGGGCTAGCGGGGGCGCTAGCACAGATACGCAGTATTTT
D: -; J: TRBJ2-1; V: TRBV7-3; size: -; CDR3: CASSSRGETHNEQFF; DNA: TGTGCCAGCAGCTCGCGGGGAGAAACACACAATGAGCAGTTCTTC
D: TRBD1; J: TRBJ1-5; V: TRBV7-2; size: -; CDR3: CASSWTGANQPQHF; DNA: TGTGCCAGCAGCTGGACAGGGGCAAATCAGCCCCAGCATTTT
D: -; J: TRBJ1-6; V: TRBV11-2; size: -; CDR3: CASSSNKGDNSPLHF; DNA: TGTGCCAGCAGCTCGAATAAGGGGGATAATTCACCCCTCCACTTT
D: -; J: TRBJ1-3; V: TRBV28; size: -; CDR3: CASVPGGHTRTTIYF; DNA: TGTGCCAGCGTCCCGGGCGGACATACTAGGACCACCATATATTTT
D: TRBD1; J: TRBJ1-6; V: TRBV11-1; size: -; CDR3: CASSRPGTGSIHF; DNA: TGTGCCAGCAGCCGTCCCGGGACAGGTTCCATCCACTTT
D: -; J: TRBJ2-5; V: TRBV18; size: -; CDR3: CASSPGPVETQYF; DNA: TGTGCCAGCTCACCAGGACCTGTGGAGACCCAGTACTTC
D: -; J: TRBJ2-5; V: TRBV14; size: once; CDR3: CASSREPGLIQETQYF; DNA: TGTGCCAGCAGCCGGGAACCGGGACTCATACAAGAGACCCAGTACTTC
D: TRBD1; J: TRBJ1-5; V: TRBV2; size: -; CDR3: CASSRDRDQPQHF; DNA: TGTGCCAGCAGCCGGGACAGGGACCAGCCCCAGCATTTT
D: -; J: TRBJ2-3; V: TRBV7-9; size: -; CDR3: CASSFEDTQYF; DNA: TGTGCCAGCAGCTTCGAAGATACGCAGTATTTT
D: -; J: TRBJ2-1; V: TRBV12-3/TRBV12-4; size: -; CDR3: CASSRGRGNEQFF; DNA: TGTGCCAGCAGCCGTGGACGGGGGAATGAGCAGTTCTTC
D: -; J: TRBJ1-1; V: TRBV11-1; size: once; CDR3: CASRKPGTATEAFF; DNA: TGTGCCAGCAGGAAGCCGGGAACAGCCACTGAAGCTTTCTTT
D: -; J: TRBJ1-2; V: TRBV23-1; size: -; CDR3: CASSQSPGANYGYTF; DNA: TGCGCCAGCAGTCAATCCCCGGGGGCAAACTATGGCTACACCTTC
D: -; J: TRBJ2-5; V: TRBV19; size: -; CDR3: CASSNPGGGPETQYF; DNA: TGTGCCAGTAGTAACCCGGGGGGCGGACCAGAGACCCAGTACTTC
D: -; J: TRBJ1-4; V: TRBV28; size: -; CDR3: CASSLREKLFF; DNA: TGTGCCAGCAGTTTAAGGGAAAAACTGTTTTTT
D: TRBD1; J: TRBJ1-3; V: TRBV7-3; size: -; CDR3: CASSSRDRSSGNTIYF; DNA: TGTGCCAGCAGCTCACGGGACAGAAGCTCTGGAAACACCATATATTTT
D: -; J: TRBJ1-5; V: TRBV12-3/TRBV12-4; size: -; CDR3: CASSLGQPQHF; DNA: TGTGCCAGCAGTCTTGGGCAGCCCCAGCATTTT
D: -; J: TRBJ1-1; V: TRBV6-6; size: -; CDR3: CASRTNGRNTEAFF; DNA: TGTGCCAGCAGGACCAATGGGAGGAACACTGAAGCTTTCTTT
D: -; J: TRBJ1-2; V: TRBV5-4; size: -; CDR3: CASSYDSRELYGYTF; DNA: TGTGCCAGCAGCTACGACTCGCGGGAGCTCTATGGCTACACCTTC
D: TRBD2; J: TRBJ2-3; V: TRBV18; size: -; CDR3: CASSPQWTSGRGAQYF; DNA: TGTGCCAGCTCACCCCAGTGGACTAGCGGGCGGGGAGCGCAGTATTTT
D: -; J: TRBJ1-5; V: TRBV7-2; size: once; CDR3: CASSSRVWDQPQHF; DNA: TGTGCCAGCAGCTCCCGAGTTTGGGATCAGCCCCAGCATTTT
D: -; J: TRBJ1-1; V: TRBV19; size: -; CDR3: CASSIAQLGWTEAFF; DNA: TGTGCCAGTAGTATAGCGCAGCTCGGGTGGACTGAAGCTTTCTTT
D: -; J: TRBJ2-3; V: TRBV6-2/TRBV6-3; size: -; CDR3: CASSYSTWRGTDTQYF; DNA: TGTGCCAGCAGTTACAGCACTTGGAGGGGCACAGATACGCAGTATTTT
D: -; J: TRBJ1-5; V: TRBV30; size: once; CDR3: CAWSRTVGATGNQPQHF; DNA: TGTGCCTGGAGTCGGACGGTTGGGGCAACGGGCAATCAGCCCCAGCATTTT
D: TRBD1; J: TRBJ1-6; V: TRBV10-3; size: -; CDR3: CAISDRVGSPLHF; DNA: TGTGCCATCAGCGACAGGGTGGGTTCACCCCTCCACTTT
D: TRBD2; J: TRBJ2-2; V: TRBV5-1; size: -; CDR3: CASSFSLAGAGELFF; DNA: TGCGCCAGCAGCTTTTCTCTAGCGGGGGCCGGGGAGCTGTTTTTT
D: TRBD1; J: TRBJ2-5; V: TRBV5-4; size: -; CDR3: CATTPGQGWSETQYF; DNA: TGTGCCACCACTCCGGGACAGGGGTGGTCGGAGACCCAGTACTTC
D: -; J: TRBJ1-6; V: TRBV6-1; size: -; CDR3: CASRELEGWVGNSPLHF; DNA: TGTGCCAGCAGAGAATTAGAAGGTTGGGTAGGGAATTCACCCCTCCACTTT
D: -; J: TRBJ1-6; V: TRBV10-1; size: -; CDR3: CASSGTEDNSPLHF; DNA: TGCGCCAGCAGCGGTACAGAGGATAATTCACCCCTCCACTTT
D: -; J: TRBJ1-4; V: TRBV27; size: -; CDR3: CASSFGQSEKLFF; DNA: TGTGCCAGCAGTTTCGGCCAGAGTGAAAAACTGTTTTTT
D: -; J: TRBJ1-2; V: TRBV7-9; size: few; CDR3: CASSLKEGGNGYTF; DNA: TGTGCCAGCAGCTTAAAGGAGGGAGGGAATGGCTACACCTTC
D: -; J: TRBJ1-4; V: TRBV30; size: -; CDR3: CAWSPKDGARGEKLFF; DNA: TGTGCCTGGAGCCCCAAGGACGGCGCTCGTGGAGAAAAACTGTTTTTT
D: TRBD1; J: TRBJ1-2; V: TRBV28; size: few; CDR3: CASRPPGQGRYGYTF; DNA: TGTGCCAGCAGGCCCCCGGGACAGGGACGCTATGGCTACACCTTC
D: TRBD1; J: TRBJ2-4; V: TRBV9; size: few; CDR3: CASSSRTGGDGIQYF; DNA: TGTGCCAGCAGCTCCCGGACAGGGGGCGATGGCATTCAGTACTTC
D: TRBD1; J: TRBJ2-5; V: TRBV9; size: -; CDR3: CASSQTGAGETQYF; DNA: TGTGCCAGCAGCCAGACAGGGGCGGGGGAGACCCAGTACTTC
D: -; J: TRBJ1-6; V: TRBV6-1; size: -; CDR3: CASSEFPIGNSPLHF; DNA: TGTGCCAGCAGTGAATTTCCAATAGGCAATTCACCCCTCCACTTT
D: TRBD2; J: TRBJ2-1; V: TRBV19; size: -; CDR3: CASASQRGGSNNEQFF; DNA: TGTGCCAGTGCTTCCCAGCGGGGGGGCTCTAACAATGAGCAGTTCTTC
D: -; J: TRBJ2-5; V: TRBV9; size: once; CDR3: CASSAGSGETQYF; DNA: TGTGCCAGCAGCGCCGGATCGGGAGAGACCCAGTACTTC
D: -; J: TRBJ1-2; V: TRBV6-5; size: once; CDR3: CASSYNVPANYGYTF; DNA: TGTGCCAGCAGTTATAATGTCCCGGCTAACTATGGCTACACCTTC
D: TRBD1; J: TRBJ1-2; V: TRBV7-8; size: -; CDR3: CASSVHRGALRGYGYTF; DNA: TGTGCCAGCAGCGTTCACAGGGGGGCGCTCAGAGGATATGGCTACACCTTC
D: -; J: TRBJ2-5; V: TRBV10-3; size: -; CDR3: CAISESSLLQETQYF; DNA: TGTGCCATCAGTGAGTCGTCTTTGCTTCAAGAGACCCAGTACTTC
D: -; J: TRBJ2-3; V: TRBV7-3; size: -; CDR3: CASSLGGGQTDTQYF; DNA: TGTGCCAGCAGCTTAGGGGGGGGCCAAACAGATACGCAGTATTTT
D: -; J: TRBJ1-1; V: TRBV12-3/TRBV12-4; size: once; CDR3: CASRPSTLVGAFF; DNA: TGTGCCAGCAGGCCCTCCACGCTGGTTGGGGCTTTCTTT
D: -; J: TRBJ1-4; V: TRBV6-4; size: -; CDR3: CASRETGKVCEKLFF; DNA: TGTGCCAGCAGAGAAACAGGTAAAGTATGTGAAAAACTGTTTTTT
D: -; J: TRBJ1-6; V: TRBV6-5; size: -; CDR3: CASSWGNNSPLHF; DNA: TGTGCCAGCAGTTGGGGCAATAATTCACCCCTCCACTTT
D: TRBD1; J: TRBJ1-5; V: TRBV5-1; size: -; CDR3: CASSRTGTGDQPQHF; DNA: TGCGCCAGCAGCCGGACCGGGACAGGCGATCAGCCCCAGCATTTT
D: TRBD1; J: TRBJ1-2; V: TRBV12-3/TRBV12-4; size: -; CDR3: CASRRQGYGYTF; DNA: TGTGCCAGCAGGAGACAGGGCTATGGCTACACCTTC
D: -; J: TRBJ2-5; V: TRBV19; size: -; CDR3: CASSVGTFQETQYF; DNA: TGTGCCAGTAGTGTGGGGACATTCCAAGAGACCCAGTACTTC
D: TRBD1; J: TRBJ2-3; V: TRBV5-1; size: -; CDR3: CASSLGTDYKGSDTQYF; DNA: TGCGCCAGCAGCCTAGGGACAGACTATAAGGGGTCAGATACGCAGTATTTT